Following are 25 T cell receptor beta chains from one sample sequenced in a study of cytomegalovirus exposure and HLA in healthy donors. Amplification used 60 Vbeta primers and 13 Jbeta primers. Repertoires were generated with immunoSEQ multiplex PCR, while TCRdb's copy carries only in-frame clones and drops some. The sample includes fewer than 250,000 clones, 65% to 90% seen only once; the top ten take 1.2% to 1.5%. Sequenced sample: PBMCs. The receptor source for this set is a girl aged 5 to 17 in good health and CMV-seronegative.

CDR3 bases: TGTGCCAGTAGTCCCCCCTGGCTGGGGGGGCCGAAAAACATTCAGTACTTC. Its protein product is CASSPPWLGGPKNIQYF. The chain carries TRBV19 and TRBJ2-4, with D tentatively TRBD2 (7 bases). Trimming removed 5 bases at V and 4 bases at J, with 21 bases between. The germline V gene encodes CDR1 LNHDA and CDR2 SQIVND (reference sequence). The CDR3 totals 17 residues.

DNA for the CDR3: TGTGCCAGCAGCTTGGCAGGGGAGATCTATGGCTACACCTTC. Encoded protein: CASSLAGEIYGYTF. This chain connects TRBV5-4 to TRBJ1-2, with D possibly matching TRBD1 (6 bases). The CDR3 totals 14 residues. Trimming took off 0 bases at V and 4 bases at J, with 10 bases between the two ends. Germline CDR1 SGHNT, CDR2 YYREEE (reference sequence).

The chain carries TRBV29-1 and TRBJ1-2; TRBD1 is a possible D gene (5 bases). The CDR3 consists of 16 residues. The germline V gene encodes CDR1 SQVTM and CDR2 ANQGSEA. With 4 bases removed from V and 5 bases from J, the gap between germline ends came to 23 bases. CDR3 nucleotides: TGCAGCGTTGTCACAGTCCGCGGGGCCGGACATTATGGCTACACCTTC. As protein: CSVVTVRGAGHYGYTF.

The chain employs TRBV6-5 and TRBJ2-3, with no clear D. V was cut by 5 bases and J by 3 bases, with 9 bases left in between. This CDR3 spans 13 amino acids. Germline V gene sequence: CDR1 MNHEY, CDR2 SVGAGI. CDR3: CASSATATDTQYF. Written as DNA, the CDR3 is TGTGCCAGCAGTGCGACTGCGACAGATACGCAGTATTTT.

J is TRBJ1-2 and V is TRBV7-3; 7 positions match TRBD1. V was pared by 1 base and J by 6 bases, with 2 bases of the junction left unmatched. The CDR3 has 13 residues. Germline V CDR1 and CDR2: SGHTA, FQGTGA. CDR3 in DNA: TGTGCCAGCAGCTTAAGACAGGGTAATGGCTACACCTTC. This sequence encodes CASSLRQGNGYTF.

The gene calls are TRBV6-5 and TRBJ1-4; D may be TRBD1 (5 bases). V dropped 4 bases and J dropped 2 bases, with 14 bases sitting between them. This CDR3 has 16 amino acids. The germline V gene has CDR1 MNHEY and CDR2 SVGAGI. CDR3: CASSSGPFTTNEKLFF. In DNA, the CDR3 is TGTGCCAGCAGTTCAGGGCCCTTTACCACTAATGAAAAACTGTTTTTT.

This chain uses TRBV27 with TRBJ2-5, with 9 bases matching TRBD1. The germline CDR1 and CDR2 sequences are MNHEY and SMNVEV (reference sequence). Germline trimming cut 4 bases from V and 6 bases from J; bases unmatched to any gene: 9. The CDR3 contains 15 residues. CDR3 protein: CASSSPAGQGKTQYF. The CDR3 nucleotides are TGTGCCAGCAGTTCACCTGCTGGACAGGGGAAGACCCAGTACTTC.

The chain recombines TRBV6-6 with TRBJ2-5; TRBD2 agrees at 7 bases. The V and J ends lost 4 bases and 7 bases, in that order; junction bases with no gene match: 3. CDR3 length equals 12 residues. CDR1 and CDR2 (germline): MNHNY, SVGAGI (reference sequence). The CDR3 protein is CASSFGGGTQYF. DNA for the CDR3: TGTGCCAGCAGTTTTGGGGGGGGGACCCAGTACTTC.

This rearrangement joins TRBV18 to TRBJ1-5; D is ambiguous. Germline CDR1 and CDR2: KGHSH and LQKENI. Trimming removed 3 bases at V and 8 bases at J, with 11 bases between. The CDR3 loop spans 13 amino acids. CDR3 amino acids: CASSPDMSEPQHF. CDR3 nucleotides: TGTGCCAGCTCACCCGACATGAGTGAGCCCCAGCATTTT. Full variable domain (missing parts from reference TRBV18 and TRBJ1-5): NAGVMQNPRHLVRRRGQEARLRCSPMKGHSHVYWYRQLPEEGLKFMVYLQKENIIDESGMPKERFSAEFPKEGPSILRIQQVVRGDSAAYFCASSPDMSEPQHFGDGTRLSIL.

CDR3 sequence: CASSPRGFNSPLHF. DNA of the CDR3: TGTGCCAGCAGCCCCAGGGGCTTTAATTCACCCCTCCACTTT. This chain connects TRBV2 to TRBJ1-6; D perhaps matches TRBD1 (6 bases). The CDR3 covers 14 residues. V lost 6 bases, J lost 6 bases, and 12 bases lay in between. Germline lookup yields CDR1 SNHLY and CDR2 FYNNEI.

This chain connects TRBV7-7 to TRBJ2-2; 7 bases line up with TRBD1. Looked up from germline, CDR1 is SSHAT and CDR2 is FNYEAQ (reference sequence). Trimming took 5 bases from V and 4 from J; bases not matched to a gene: 16. CDR3 length equals 18 residues. The CDR3: CASSRGRQGATGTGELFF. DNA for the CDR3: TGTGCCAGCAGCCGGGGAAGACAGGGCGCTACGGGCACCGGGGAGCTGTTTTTT.

This chain uses TRBV7-9 with TRBJ2-1, with TRBD1 as a possible D gene (7 bases). The V end was cut by 5 bases, the J end by 1 base, with 12 bases between. The germline V gene encodes CDR1 SEHNR and CDR2 FQNEAQ (reference sequence). The CDR3 contains 15 residues. The CDR3: CASSPPGGSYNEQFF. CDR3 sequence (DNA): TGTGCCAGCAGCCCGCCAGGGGGGTCCTACAATGAGCAGTTCTTC.

This clone was seen a handful of times. The rearrangement uses TRBV30 and TRBJ1-1; no firm D call. Germline CDR1 reads GTSNPN; CDR2 reads SVGIG (reference sequence). V lost 3 bases to trimming and J lost 0 bases, with 8 bases between them. The CDR3 spans 13 residues. The chain's CDR3 is CAWSAAVNTEAFF. The CDR3, as DNA: TGTGCCTGGAGCGCGGCGGTGAACACTGAAGCTTTCTTT.

J is TRBJ1-4 and V is TRBV5-8; 9 nucleotides line up with TRBD1. Germline loops: CDR1 SGHTS, CDR2 YDEGEE. J was trimmed by 8 bases and V by 4 bases; bases with no gene match: 9. This CDR3 has 15 amino acids. CDR3 DNA: TGTGCCAGCAGCGCAAACAGGGGGCCAGGGGAAAAACTGTTTTTT. This encodes CASSANRGPGEKLFF.

The CDR3: CASSIPPYEQYF. CDR3 in DNA: TGTGCCAGTAGTATACCCCCTTACGAGCAGTACTTC. The V gene is TRBV19, the J gene TRBJ2-7; D gene uncertain. V was trimmed by 2 bases and J by 4 bases, leaving 6 bases between them. Germline CDR1 and CDR2: LNHDA and SQIVND (reference sequence). This CDR3 region has 12 residues. Combining the CDR3 with reference TRBV19 and TRBJ2-7 gives the whole variable domain DGGITQSPKYLFRKEGQNVTLSCEQNLNHDAMYWYRQDPGQGLRLIYYSQIVNDFQKGDIAEGYSVSREKKESFPLTVTSAQKNPTAFYLCASSIPPYEQYFGPGTRLTVT.

This sequence joins TRBV19 and TRBJ2-7; maybe TRBD1 (6 bases). V gave up 1 base and J gave up 3 bases, with 10 bases separating them. There are 14 residues in the CDR3. From germline, CDR1 is LNHDA and CDR2 SQIVND (reference sequence). CDR3 loop: CASSIGTDYYEQYF. For the CDR3, the DNA is TGTGCCAGTAGTATAGGGACAGACTACTACGAGCAGTACTTC. Variable domain in full (rest from reference TRBV19 and TRBJ2-7): DGGITQSPKYLFRKEGQNVTLSCEQNLNHDAMYWYRQDPGQGLRLIYYSQIVNDFQKGDIAEGYSVSREKKESFPLTVTSAQKNPTAFYLCASSIGTDYYEQYFGPGTRLTVT.

The V call is TRBV6-4, the J call TRBJ2-1; tentative D call: TRBD1 (5 bases). Trimming stripped 0 bases from V and 12 bases from J, with 12 bases between. CDR3 length: 13 amino acids. From germline, CDR1 is MRHNA and CDR2 SNTAGT. This CDR3 reads CASSDSRGNAQFF. The CDR3 coding sequence is TGTGCCAGCAGTGACTCAAGGGGAAACGCGCAGTTCTTC.

The chain has TRBV19 and TRBJ1-5; tentatively, D is TRBD1 (5 bases). Germline values: CDR1 LNHDA, CDR2 SQIVND (reference sequence). V was trimmed by 5 bases and J by 6 bases, leaving 11 bases between them. The length of the CDR3 is 13 residues. This CDR3 is CASSLRVGQPQHF. CDR3 bases: TGTGCCAGTAGTCTCAGGGTAGGTCAGCCCCAGCATTTT.

The chain carries TRBV7-3 and TRBJ2-1, with a tentative D call TRBD1 (5 bases). This CDR3 has 15 amino acids. From germline, CDR1 is SGHTA and CDR2 FQGTGA. The germline V and J ends were trimmed by 5 bases and 0 bases, with 11 bases remaining between them. DNA for the CDR3: TGTGCCAGCAGCCCTGGCCAGGGCTCCTACAATGAGCAGTTCTTC. Protein product: CASSPGQGSYNEQFF. Complete variable domain (other parts from reference TRBV7-3 and TRBJ2-1): GAGVSQTPSNKVTEKGKYVELRCDPISGHTALYWYRQSLGQGPEFLIYFQGTGAADDSGLPNDRFFAVRPEGSVSTLKIQRTERGDSAVYLCASSPGQGSYNEQFFGPGTRLTVL.

This clone is a singleton in its sample. V is TRBV7-2 and J is TRBJ2-5, with D possibly matching TRBD2 (5 bases). Germline CDR1 SGHTA, CDR2 FQGNSA. This CDR3 comprises 15 residues. Trimming took 4 bases from V and 4 from J, leaving 16 bases between them. The CDR3 sequence: CASSSRPGVRETQYF. The CDR3, as DNA: TGTGCCAGCAGCTCCCGGCCCGGGGTCCGAGAGACCCAGTACTTC.

The V and J genes are TRBV5-4 and TRBJ1-1; 7 bases match TRBD1. V gave up 7 bases and J gave up 0 bases; unmatched junction bases: 18. This CDR3 is built from 18 residues. CDR1 and CDR2 from the germline V gene are SGHNT and YYREEE (reference sequence). The CDR3 DNA is TGTGCCAGCGGGGGGACAGACAAGTCTTTTAAGGTGAACACTGAAGCTTTCTTT. As protein: CASGGTDKSFKVNTEAFF.

This clone was observed a few times. This chain connects TRBV5-4 to TRBJ1-1, with D uncertain. Germline CDR1 reads SGHNT; CDR2 reads YYREEE (reference sequence). V shed 4 bases and J shed 2 bases, with 15 bases lying between them. The length of the CDR3 is 15 residues. The chain's CDR3 is CASSHQAPVNTEAFF. CDR3 bases: TGTGCCAGCAGCCACCAGGCCCCAGTAAACACTGAAGCTTTCTTT.

The chain employs TRBV18 and TRBJ1-2; D perhaps matches TRBD1 (5 bases). Looked up from germline, CDR1 is KGHSH and CDR2 is LQKENI. Trimming pared 2 bases from V and 8 bases from J, leaving 12 bases between. The CDR3 runs 13 residues. The CDR3 spells CASSPKQDGGYTF. The CDR3 region has the DNA TGTGCCAGCTCACCAAAACAGGATGGGGGCTACACCTTC.

The rearrangement links TRBV27 to TRBJ2-1; TRBD2 aligns across 10 bases. V lost 7 bases to trimming and J lost 8 bases; unmatched junction nucleotides: 14. The CDR3 runs 16 residues. Germline CDR1 reads MNHEY; CDR2 reads SMNVEV (reference sequence). The CDR3 sequence: CASTPRAGGPSYEQFF. DNA of the CDR3: TGTGCCAGCACCCCCCGAGCGGGAGGGCCCAGTTATGAGCAGTTCTTC.

The chain couples TRBV27 to TRBJ2-5, with unresolved D. V was clipped by 10 bases and J by 4 bases, with 16 bases between them. Germline CDR1 and CDR2: MNHEY and SMNVEV (reference sequence). The CDR3 contains 13 residues. CDR3 DNA sequence: TGTGCCACCCGAGGCCTTTTCGGAGAGACCCAGTACTTC. Translated, it gives CATRGLFGETQYF.